This is a list of T cell receptor beta chains from one sample in a study of T cells in localized non-small cell lung cancer. Produced via immunoSEQ multiplex PCR; TCRdb's table is partial and in-frame only. The sample consists of 30,000 or so clones, approximately 88% of them appearing once. The source material was peripheral blood, sampled before any cancer treatment. Source of these receptors: a male donor older than 55 with stage I lung adenocarcinoma. Each CDR3 is given with its conserved first and last residue. A D gene is named only where the DNA matches it firmly. Where a row states a size, it is once, few, many or the class of an expanded clone; other rows omit it.

V: TRBV18; D: -; size: -; J: TRBJ2-3; CDR3: CASSPPGVAGTDTQYF; DNA: TGTGCCAGCTCACCACCGGGGGTGGCAGGCACAGATACGCAGTATTTT
V: TRBV6-4; D: -; size: -; J: TRBJ1-4; CDR3: CASRWVVLTIEKLFF; DNA: TGTGCCAGCAGATGGGTCGTGCTGACGATTGAAAAACTGTTTTTT
V: TRBV7-3; D: -; size: -; J: TRBJ2-6; CDR3: CASSLDGAPGANVLTF; DNA: TGTGCCAGCAGCTTAGACGGGGCCCCTGGGGCCAACGTCCTGACTTTC
V: TRBV10-3; D: TRBD1; size: -; J: TRBJ2-7; CDR3: CATRDRGPLEQYF; DNA: TGTGCCACCCGGGACAGGGGGCCTCTCGAGCAGTACTTC
V: TRBV5-1; D: -; size: -; J: TRBJ2-5; CDR3: CASRTRETQYF; DNA: TGCGCCAGCAGGACAAGAGAGACCCAGTACTTC
V: TRBV19; D: -; size: few; J: TRBJ2-2; CDR3: CATSRLAGTGELFF; DNA: TGTGCCACCAGCCGGTTGGCGGGCACCGGGGAGCTGTTTTTT
V: TRBV28; D: -; size: -; J: TRBJ1-1; CDR3: CASLALDTEAFF; DNA: TGTGCCAGCCTCGCCCTGGACACTGAAGCTTTCTTT
V: TRBV9; D: TRBD1; size: -; J: TRBJ1-2; CDR3: CASSVDRGEYGYTF; DNA: TGTGCCAGCAGCGTAGACAGGGGAGAGTATGGCTACACCTTC
V: TRBV15; D: -; size: -; J: TRBJ1-3; CDR3: CATSVEQSTPGNTIYF; DNA: TGTGCCACCAGCGTTGAACAGAGTACTCCCGGAAACACCATATATTTT
V: TRBV30; D: -; size: -; J: TRBJ2-2; CDR3: CAWLQGNTGELFF; DNA: TGTGCCTGGTTACAGGGGAACACCGGGGAGCTGTTTTTT